One TCR beta chain is described in this entry. Assay: immunoSEQ multiplex PCR; the TCRdb copy retains only in-frame clones and omits some. In the table there are around 97,000 clones, about nine tenths of which are singletons. In germline, CDR1 is MNHEY, CDR2 SVGAGI. This CDR3 has 13 amino acids. The V segment lost 6 bases and the J segment 4 bases; nucleotides outside the gene matches: 5. This sample was taken from a study of T cell changes during pregnancy in multiple sclerosis. The source is a female donor in good health, enrolled as a control in a pregnancy study. The starting material was peripheral blood, obtained in the second trimester of pregnancy. The genes are TRBV6-5 and TRBJ1-1; 7 nucleotides align to TRBD1. CDR3 sequence reads: CASRPGGSTEAFF. CDR3 in DNA: TGTGCCAGCAGGCCAGGGGGGAGCACTGAAGCTTTCTTT.